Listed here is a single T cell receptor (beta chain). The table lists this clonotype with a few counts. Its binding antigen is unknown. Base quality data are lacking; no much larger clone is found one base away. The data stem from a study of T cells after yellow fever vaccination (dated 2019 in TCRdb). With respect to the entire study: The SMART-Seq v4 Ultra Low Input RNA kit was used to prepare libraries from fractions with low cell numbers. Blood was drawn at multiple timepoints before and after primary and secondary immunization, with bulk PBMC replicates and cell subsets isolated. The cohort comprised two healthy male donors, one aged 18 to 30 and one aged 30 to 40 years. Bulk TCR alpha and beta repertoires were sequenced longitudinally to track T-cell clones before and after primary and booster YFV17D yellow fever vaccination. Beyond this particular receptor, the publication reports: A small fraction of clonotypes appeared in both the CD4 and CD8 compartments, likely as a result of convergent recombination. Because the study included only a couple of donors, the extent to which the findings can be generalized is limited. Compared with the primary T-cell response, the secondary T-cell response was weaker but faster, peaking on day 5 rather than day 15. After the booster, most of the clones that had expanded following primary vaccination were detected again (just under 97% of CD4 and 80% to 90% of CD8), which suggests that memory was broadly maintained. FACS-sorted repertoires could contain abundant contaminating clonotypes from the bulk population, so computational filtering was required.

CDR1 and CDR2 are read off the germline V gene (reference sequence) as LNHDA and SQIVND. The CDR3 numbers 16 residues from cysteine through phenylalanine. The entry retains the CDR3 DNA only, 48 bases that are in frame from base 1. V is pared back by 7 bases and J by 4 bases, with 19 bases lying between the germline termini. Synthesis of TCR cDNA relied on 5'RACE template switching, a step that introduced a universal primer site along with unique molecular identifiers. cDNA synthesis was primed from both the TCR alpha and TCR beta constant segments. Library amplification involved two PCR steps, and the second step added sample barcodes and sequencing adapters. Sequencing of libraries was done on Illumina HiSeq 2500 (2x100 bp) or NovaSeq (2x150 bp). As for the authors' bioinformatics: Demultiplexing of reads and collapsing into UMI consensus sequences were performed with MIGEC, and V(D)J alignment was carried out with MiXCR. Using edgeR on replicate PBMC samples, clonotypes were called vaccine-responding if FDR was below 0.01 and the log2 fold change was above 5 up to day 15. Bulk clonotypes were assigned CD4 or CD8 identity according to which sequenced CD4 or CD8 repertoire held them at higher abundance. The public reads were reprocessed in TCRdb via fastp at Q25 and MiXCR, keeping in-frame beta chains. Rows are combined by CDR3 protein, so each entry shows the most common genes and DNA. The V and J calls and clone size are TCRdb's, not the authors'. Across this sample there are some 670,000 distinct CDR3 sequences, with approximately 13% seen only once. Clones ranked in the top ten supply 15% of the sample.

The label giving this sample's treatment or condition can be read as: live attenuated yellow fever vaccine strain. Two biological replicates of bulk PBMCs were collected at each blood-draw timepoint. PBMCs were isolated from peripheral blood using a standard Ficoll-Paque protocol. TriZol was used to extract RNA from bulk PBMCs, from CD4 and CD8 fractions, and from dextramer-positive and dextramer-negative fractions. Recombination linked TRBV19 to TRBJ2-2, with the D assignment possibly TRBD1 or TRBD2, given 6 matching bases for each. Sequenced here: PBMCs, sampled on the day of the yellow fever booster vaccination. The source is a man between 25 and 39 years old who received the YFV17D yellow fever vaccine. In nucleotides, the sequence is TGTGCCAGTACCGGCCACGGGGGCCGAGTCACCGGGGAGCTGTTTTTT. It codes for CASTGHGGRVTGELFF.